Following are 25 T cell receptor beta chains from one sample sequenced in a study of blood T cell repertoires in COVID-19. This table comes from immunoSEQ multiplex PCR, and its TCRdb copy is limited to in-frame clones, with some not included. The data hold about 69,000 clones, with 75% to 85% observed a single time. Source material: peripheral blood. The source is a human donor in a cohort sampled during active COVID-19.

The chain recombines TRBV14 with TRBJ2-2, with 9 bases that match TRBD1. The V gene's germline CDR1 is SGHDN and CDR2 FVKESK. With 2 bases clipped from V and 5 bases from J, the junction kept 6 bases outside the gene matches. This CDR3 contains 16 residues. For the CDR3, the DNA is TGTGCCAGCAGCCAACTCGGGACAGGGAGTACCGGGGAGCTGTTTTTT. It specifies CASSQLGTGSTGELFF.

The chain recombines TRBV28 with TRBJ2-7; D unresolved. Germline V gene sequence: CDR1 MDHEN, CDR2 SYDVKM. Deletions cut 5 bases from V and 1 base from J, with 9 bases between. This CDR3 region has 13 residues. CDR3 nucleotide sequence: TGTGCCAGCAGTGAAGCCCCTTCCTACGAGCAGTACTTC. It translates to CASSEAPSYEQYF.

This chain connects TRBV30 to TRBJ2-7; 7 bases line up with TRBD1. The germline gives CDR1 GTSNPN, CDR2 SVGIG (reference sequence). The CDR3 has 12 residues. The ends lost 1 base at V and 5 bases at J; junction bases unmatched: 2. The CDR3 nucleotides are TGTGCCTGGAGTGCACAGGGGAACGAGCAGTACTTC. The encoded protein is CAWSAQGNEQYF.

The chain is built from TRBV28 and TRBJ1-3; possible D gene TRBD1, 5 bases. The V end lost 2 bases, the J end lost 0 bases, and 14 bases lay between the germline ends. Germline CDR1 is MDHEN and CDR2 is SYDVKM. This CDR3 comprises 17 residues. As DNA, the CDR3 is TGTGCCAGCAGTTTAGCCGAGACAGTCGGCTCTGGAAACACCATATATTTT. Residues: CASSLAETVGSGNTIYF.

The rearrangement links TRBV6-5 to TRBJ1-6; D call uncertain. The V and J ends lost 5 bases and 9 bases respectively, with 8 bases between them. CDR3 length equals 12 residues. The germline V gene has CDR1 MNHEY and CDR2 SVGAGI. The CDR3 spells CASSPTGSPLHF. For the CDR3, the DNA is TGTGCCAGCAGTCCAACGGGTTCACCCCTCCACTTT.

The CDR3, as DNA: TGTGCCAGCAGCTTTGGGACAGGGGCTGAAAAACTGTTTTTT. Its translation is CASSFGTGAEKLFF. This chain connects TRBV5-6 to TRBJ1-4; 10 bases are shared with TRBD1. The CDR3 extends over 14 amino acids. The V gene's germline CDR1 is SGHDT and CDR2 YYEEEE. J gave up 7 bases and V 2 bases, and 2 bases lay outside the gene matches.

V is TRBV20-1 and J is TRBJ2-7; D is perhaps TRBD1 (6 bases). Germline V gives CDR1 DFQATT, CDR2 SNEGSKA (reference sequence). Trimming took off 6 bases at V and 7 bases at J, with 13 bases between the two ends. The CDR3 covers 11 residues. CDR3 protein: CSAETDREQYF. The CDR3 DNA sequence: TGCAGTGCAGAGACAGACAGGGAGCAGTACTTC.

V usage is TRBV27 and J usage is TRBJ2-1, with TRBD1 matching 8 bases. The germline gives CDR1 MNHEY, CDR2 SMNVEV (reference sequence). V dropped 4 bases and J dropped 15; count of bases not matched to a gene: 17. CDR3 size: 15 residues. CDR3 amino acids: CASSSPPPGQGRRFF. In DNA, the CDR3 is TGTGCCAGCAGTTCCCCGCCTCCAGGACAGGGAAGAAGGTTCTTC.

The chain combines TRBV18 with TRBJ1-3; D is undetermined. The V gene's germline CDR1 is KGHSH and CDR2 LQKENI. Trimming shortened V by 2 bases and J by 0 bases, and 11 bases separated the two germline ends. The CDR3 is 16 amino acids. DNA of the CDR3: TGTGCCAGCTCACCATGGACTGAGAGCTCTGGAAACACCATATATTTT. It specifies CASSPWTESSGNTIYF.

This chain links TRBV28 with TRBJ1-5, with 7 bases matching TRBD1. J gave up 1 base and V 8 bases, and 8 bases lay outside the gene matches. The CDR3 extends over 15 amino acids. Looked up from germline, CDR1 is MDHEN and CDR2 is SYDVKM. For the CDR3, the DNA is TGTGCCAGCTTTCTGACAGGGAGAAGCAATCAGCCCCAGCATTTT. It specifies CASFLTGRSNQPQHF.

The rearrangement joins TRBV5-5 to TRBJ2-7; 9 nucleotides agree with TRBD1. V lost 5 bases and J lost 2; bases outside the gene matches: 11. The CDR3 totals 16 residues. Germline CDR1 is SGHKS and CDR2 is YYEKEE (reference sequence). CDR3 residues: CASRTHWRDRAYEQYF. Written as DNA, the CDR3 is TGTGCCAGCAGAACCCATTGGCGGGACAGGGCCTACGAGCAGTACTTC. Drawing the rest from reference TRBV5-5 and TRBJ2-7, the complete variable domain is DAGVTQSPTHLIKTRGQQVTLRCSPISGHKSVSWYQQVLGQGPQFIFQYYEKEERGRGNFPDRFSARQFPNYSSELNVNALLLGDSALYLCASRTHWRDRAYEQYFGPGTRLTVT.

The V gene is TRBV12-3 or TRBV12-4, the J gene TRBJ2-7; TRBD1 is a possible D gene (7 bases). The V end lost 1 base, the J end lost 6 bases, and 10 bases lay between the germline ends. The CDR3 is 13 residues long. The CDR3 region has the DNA TGTGCCAGCAGTTTAGGGCAGGGGGGCGAGCAGTACTTC. Translated, it gives CASSLGQGGEQYF.

The chain employs TRBV11-2 and TRBJ2-4; D is unresolved. The germline V gene has CDR1 SGHAT and CDR2 FQNNGV. The CDR3 totals 14 residues. V was pared by 0 bases and J by 8 bases, with 11 bases between. This chain's CDR3 is CASSLEAGWDIQYF. DNA of the CDR3: TGTGCCAGCAGCTTAGAGGCAGGATGGGACATTCAGTACTTC.

The V call is TRBV4-1, the J call TRBJ2-7, with 9 nucleotides matching TRBD1. CDR3 length equals 15 residues. Germline trimming cut 2 bases from V and 4 bases from J; bases unmatched to any gene: 6. Germline lookup yields CDR1 MGHRA and CDR2 YSYEKL. DNA of the CDR3: TGCGCCAGCAGCCAAACCTCGGGACAGGGTTACGAGCAGTACTTC. It encodes CASSQTSGQGYEQYF.

This chain links TRBV7-9 with TRBJ2-1; 11 positions agree with TRBD2. CDR3 length: 15 residues. Germline V CDR1 and CDR2: SEHNR, FQNEAQ (reference sequence). The V and J ends lost 4 bases and 7 bases, in that order; junction bases with no gene match: 6. The DNA of the CDR3 is TGTGCCAGCAGCTGGGCTAGCGGGAGGAGGAATGAGCAGTTCTTC. Translating gives CASSWASGRRNEQFF. Full variable domain (outside the CDR3, taken from reference TRBV7-9 and TRBJ2-1): DTGVSQNPRHKITKRGQNVTFRCDPISEHNRLYWYRQTLGQGPEFLTYFQNEAQLEKSRLLSDRFSAERPKGSFSTLEIQRTEQGDSAMYLCASSWASGRRNEQFFGPGTRLTVL.

CDR3 residues: CASSQGLGYEQYF. In DNA, the CDR3 is TGTGCCAGCAGTCAGGGACTCGGCTACGAGCAGTACTTC. The V call is TRBV28, the J call TRBJ2-7; TRBD2 might be the D (6 bases). Trimming took off 5 bases at V and 3 bases at J, with 11 bases between the two ends. The CDR3 length is 13 residues. Germline CDR1 and CDR2: MDHEN and SYDVKM.

The chain couples TRBV28 to TRBJ2-3; no clear D gene. This CDR3 region has 14 residues. V lost 2 bases to trimming and J lost 2 bases, with 8 bases between them. CDR1 and CDR2 (germline): MDHEN, SYDVKM. The CDR3 DNA follows: TGTGCCAGCAGTTTACAGCGACCCACAGATACGCAGTATTTT. This sequence encodes CASSLQRPTDTQYF.

The chain employs TRBV7-2 and TRBJ1-6; TRBD1 is a possible D gene (6 bases). CDR1 and CDR2 from the germline V gene are SGHTA and FQGNSA. V was pared by 7 bases and J by 6 bases, with 16 bases between. The CDR3 covers 15 residues. This CDR3 is CASTRGQIINSPLHF. In nucleotides, the CDR3 is TGTGCCAGCACTCGTGGACAGATAATTAATTCACCCCTCCACTTT.

The chain has TRBV5-1 and TRBJ2-1, with 8 nucleotides matching TRBD1. The length of the CDR3 is 16 residues. Germline CDR1 and CDR2: SGHRS and YFSETQ. The V and J ends lost 4 bases and 4 bases, in that order; junction bases with no gene match: 10. DNA for the CDR3: TGCGCCAGCAGCCACCTCTCAGGGGGCCGGTACAATGAGCAGTTCTTC. Translating it yields CASSHLSGGRYNEQFF.

This chain joins TRBV5-4 and TRBJ2-5; maybe TRBD2 (6 bases). V was pared by 3 bases and J by 2 bases, with 11 bases between. The CDR3 covers 14 residues. Germline lookup yields CDR1 SGHNT and CDR2 YYREEE (reference sequence). The DNA for the CDR3 is TGTGCCAGCAGCTCTGGACTAAATCAAGAGACCCAGTACTTC. Protein: CASSSGLNQETQYF.

This clone was found a few times. J is TRBJ1-1 and V is TRBV7-9; D call uncertain. The CDR3 sequence is 12 residues long. Between the trimmed V and J ends, which lost 7 bases and 11 bases, there was a span of 17 bases. The germline V gene has CDR1 SEHNR and CDR2 FQNEAQ (reference sequence). This CDR3 is CASTSVGFGAFF. The CDR3 DNA reads TGTGCCAGCACCTCGGTCGGTTTCGGGGCTTTCTTT. The full variable domain, with the rest looked up from reference TRBV7-9 and TRBJ1-1, is DTGVSQNPRHKITKRGQNVTFRCDPISEHNRLYWYRQTLGQGPEFLTYFQNEAQLEKSRLLSDRFSAERPKGSFSTLEIQRTEQGDSAMYLCASTSVGFGAFFGQGTRLTVV.

This chain joins TRBV6-5 and TRBJ1-4; D not resolved. Deletions cut 6 bases from V and 0 bases from J, with 11 bases between. The CDR3 sequence is 15 residues long. Germline assignment: CDR1 MNHEY and CDR2 SVGAGI. The CDR3 sequence is CASRPSPPTNEKLFF. The CDR3 DNA is TGTGCCAGCAGGCCCAGTCCCCCAACTAATGAAAAACTGTTTTTT.

The chain carries TRBV12-5 and TRBJ2-2; TRBD1 is a possible D gene (5 bases). The germline V gene has CDR1 LGHNT and CDR2 FRNRAP. Trimming removed 2 bases from V and 4 bases from J, with 5 bases in between. The CDR3 is 13 residues long. CDR3 DNA sequence: TGTGCTAGTGGTTTGACAGGCACCGGGGAGCTGTTTTTT. It specifies CASGLTGTGELFF.

This rearrangement joins TRBV19 to TRBJ1-5; D might be TRBD1 (6 bases). The CDR3 covers 14 residues. The germline V and J ends were trimmed by 7 bases and 2 bases, with 12 bases remaining between them. Germline CDR1 and CDR2: LNHDA and SQIVND (reference sequence). CDR3 DNA: TGTGCCAGTACAGGAGCAGGGGGCAATCAGCCCCAGCATTTT. The encoded protein is CASTGAGGNQPQHF.

This clone was counted once. This chain connects TRBV6-4 to TRBJ2-3, with D maybe TRBD2 (5 bases). V was cut by 2 bases and J by 3 bases, with 12 bases left in between. The CDR3 has 15 residues. The germline V gene encodes CDR1 MRHNA and CDR2 SNTAGT. The CDR3 region has the DNA TGTGCCAGCAGTGACGCGGGCCTTGGGACAGATACGCAGTATTTT. Protein sequence: CASSDAGLGTDTQYF.